Listed below are T cell receptor beta chains from one sample, sequenced in a study of CD8+ T cells in alopecia areata. Clones were read by immunoSEQ multiplex PCR, and TCRdb kept only the in-frame ones, dropping some. The sample yields 90,000 to 150,000 clones, 58% seen once. The source material was CD8+ T cells sorted from blood, sampled at week 4, from a patient treated with tofacitinib. These receptor sequences come from a human donor with alopecia areata. Both conserved end residues are part of each CDR3. Each record gives: D gene, clone size, CDR3 length, J gene, V gene, CDR3 DNA, CDR3 protein. A D gene is named only where the DNA matches it firmly. Size tells how often a clone was seen (once, few, many) or the class of an expanded clone, and some rows leave it out.

d_gene: TRBD2
abundance: -
len: 16
j_gene: TRBJ2-3
v_gene: TRBV7-9
CDR3nt: TGTGCCAGCCCCCCGGAGGCGGGGGAGCGCACAGATACGCAGTATTTT
CDR3aa: CASPPEAGERTDTQYF

d_gene: -
abundance: -
len: 13
j_gene: TRBJ1-2
v_gene: TRBV29-1
CDR3nt: TGCAGCCTTCGACAGGAGGCTAGAGATGGCTACACCTTC
CDR3aa: CSLRQEARDGYTF

d_gene: TRBD1
abundance: -
len: 13
j_gene: TRBJ2-1
v_gene: TRBV29-1
CDR3nt: TGCAGCGTTAGGACAGGGAGCGACAATGAGCAGTTCTTC
CDR3aa: CSVRTGSDNEQFF

d_gene: -
abundance: -
len: 14
j_gene: TRBJ2-1
v_gene: TRBV27
CDR3nt: TGTGCCAGCAGTTTTGAAGGGCCCTACAATGAGCAGTTCTTC
CDR3aa: CASSFEGPYNEQFF

d_gene: -
abundance: -
len: 13
j_gene: TRBJ2-7
v_gene: TRBV29-1
CDR3nt: TGCAGCTTCCTCGGCAGGGGCCAGGGCGAGCAGTACTTC
CDR3aa: CSFLGRGQGEQYF

d_gene: -
abundance: -
len: 12
j_gene: TRBJ1-2
v_gene: TRBV29-1
CDR3nt: TGCAGCTGTACAGGGAATCGTCATGGCTACACCTTC
CDR3aa: CSCTGNRHGYTF

d_gene: -
abundance: -
len: 16
j_gene: TRBJ1-6
v_gene: TRBV25-1
CDR3nt: TGTGCCAGCAGTGATCTTACAGGAGTCGAGAATTCACCCCTCCACTTT
CDR3aa: CASSDLTGVENSPLHF

d_gene: -
abundance: -
len: 12
j_gene: TRBJ2-2
v_gene: TRBV29-1
CDR3nt: TGCAGCGTTGAAGGCGGAGGGGGGGAGCTGTTTTTT
CDR3aa: CSVEGGGGELFF

d_gene: -
abundance: few
len: 15
j_gene: TRBJ2-7
v_gene: TRBV2
CDR3nt: TGTGCCAGCGGCGGGACAGACACCTCCTCCTACGAGCAGTACTTC
CDR3aa: CASGGTDTSSYEQYF

d_gene: -
abundance: -
len: 12
j_gene: TRBJ2-5
v_gene: TRBV29-1
CDR3nt: TGCAGCGCCAGGAGGGGTCTGGAGACCCAGTACTTC
CDR3aa: CSARRGLETQYF

d_gene: -
abundance: -
len: 12
j_gene: TRBJ2-1
v_gene: TRBV30
CDR3nt: TGTGCCTGGAGTGACCTGTCAGGGGAAAAGTTCTTC
CDR3aa: CAWSDLSGEKFF

d_gene: -
abundance: -
len: 15
j_gene: TRBJ2-1
v_gene: TRBV30
CDR3nt: TGTGCCTGGAGCTGGGCGGGATCCCCTCTTAGGGAGCAGTTCTTC
CDR3aa: CAWSWAGSPLREQFF

d_gene: -
abundance: -
len: 10
j_gene: TRBJ1-2
v_gene: TRBV29-1
CDR3nt: TGCAGCGTTGAATCAGATGGCTACACCTTC
CDR3aa: CSVESDGYTF